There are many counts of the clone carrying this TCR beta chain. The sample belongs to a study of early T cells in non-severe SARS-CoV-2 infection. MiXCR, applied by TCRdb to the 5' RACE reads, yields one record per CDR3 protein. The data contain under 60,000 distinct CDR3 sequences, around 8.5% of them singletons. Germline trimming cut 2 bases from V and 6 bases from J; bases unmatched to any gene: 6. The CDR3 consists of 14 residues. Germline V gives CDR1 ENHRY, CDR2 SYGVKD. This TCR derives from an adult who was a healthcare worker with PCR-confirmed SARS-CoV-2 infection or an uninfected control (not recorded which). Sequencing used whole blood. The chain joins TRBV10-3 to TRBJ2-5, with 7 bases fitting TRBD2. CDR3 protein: CAISEAGLGQTQYF. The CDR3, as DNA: TGTGCCATCAGTGAGGCTGGACTAGGACAGACCCAGTACTTC.